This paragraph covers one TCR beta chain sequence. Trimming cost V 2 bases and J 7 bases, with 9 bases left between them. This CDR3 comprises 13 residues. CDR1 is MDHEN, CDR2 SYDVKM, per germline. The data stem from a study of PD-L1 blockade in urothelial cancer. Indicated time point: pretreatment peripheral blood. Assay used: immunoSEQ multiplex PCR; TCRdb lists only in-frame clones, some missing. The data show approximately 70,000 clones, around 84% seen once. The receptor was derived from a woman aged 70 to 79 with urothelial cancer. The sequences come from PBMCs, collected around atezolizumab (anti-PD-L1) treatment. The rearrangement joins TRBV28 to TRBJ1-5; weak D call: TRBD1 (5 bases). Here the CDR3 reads CASSLRGIQPQHF. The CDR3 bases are TGTGCCAGCAGTTTACGGGGGATCCAGCCCCAGCATTTT.